These T cell receptor beta chains were read from a single sample in a study of blood T cell repertoires in COVID-19. The table came from immunoSEQ multiplex PCR; TCRdb's copy has only in-frame clones and leaves some out. The sample carries approximately 310,000 clones, about 89% recorded once. The specimen sequenced was peripheral blood. The receptors stem from a woman aged 50 to 65 who had recovered from COVID-19. Each CDR3 is given without its conserved first and last residue. The D gene is left open where the match is weak.

CDR3: ASSDPGQGASYEQY
D: TRBD1
V: TRBV2
J: TRBJ2-7

CDR3: ALRSGGGPSDTQY
D: TRBD2
V: TRBV10-3
J: TRBJ2-3

CDR3: ASSPAHLRGEQY
D: NA
V: TRBV14
J: TRBJ2-7

CDR3: ASSRDRDYEQY
D: TRBD1
V: TRBV19
J: TRBJ2-7

CDR3: SGGVGNTIY
D: NA
V: TRBV20-1
J: TRBJ1-3

CDR3: ASQLTGSSYEQY
D: TRBD1
V: TRBV18
J: TRBJ2-7

CDR3: ASSLVEGSTGELF
D: NA
V: TRBV5-5
J: TRBJ2-2

CDR3: ASSSLHEQY
D: NA
V: TRBV7-2
J: TRBJ2-7

CDR3: ASSMGTGAVDEQF
D: TRBD1
V: TRBV19
J: TRBJ2-1

CDR3: ASSSTAQPLH
D: NA
V: TRBV6-5
J: TRBJ1-6

CDR3: ASSQHVGNIQY
D: NA
V: TRBV6-4
J: TRBJ2-4

CDR3: ASSQVLFRQGGTEAF
D: TRBD1
V: TRBV3-1/TRBV3-2
J: TRBJ1-1

CDR3: ANRMTGGTEAF
D: TRBD1
V: TRBV6-6
J: TRBJ1-1

CDR3: ASSFTSVGGTQY
D: TRBD2
V: TRBV7-6
J: TRBJ2-5

CDR3: ASSLIGDLLYEQY
D: NA
V: TRBV2
J: TRBJ2-7

CDR3: SVEGQGNEQF
D: TRBD1
V: TRBV29-1
J: TRBJ2-1

CDR3: ASSYEWGGTQY
D: TRBD2
V: TRBV6-5
J: TRBJ2-5

CDR3: ASSLAGMGGNTEAF
D: NA
V: TRBV7-2
J: TRBJ1-1

CDR3: ASSIRTGGGSTEAF
D: TRBD1
V: TRBV19
J: TRBJ1-1

CDR3: ASSINSDYEQY
D: NA
V: TRBV19
J: TRBJ2-7

CDR3: ASTLAGVHEQY
D: TRBD2
V: TRBV7-9
J: TRBJ2-7

CDR3: ASTRQGNEKLF
D: TRBD1
V: TRBV28
J: TRBJ1-4

CDR3: ASSPSYGYT
D: NA
V: TRBV7-2
J: TRBJ1-2

CDR3: ASSLTRAQETQY
D: NA
V: TRBV13
J: TRBJ2-5

CDR3: ASSERTSGSSYNEQF
D: TRBD2
V: TRBV2
J: TRBJ2-1

CDR3: ASGLAGASYEQY
D: TRBD2
V: TRBV5-1
J: TRBJ2-7

CDR3: AISESQGAGEQY
D: TRBD1
V: TRBV10-3
J: TRBJ2-7

CDR3: ASSRTDAYYGYT
D: NA
V: TRBV5-6
J: TRBJ1-2

CDR3: ASSRTGDNEKLF
D: TRBD1
V: TRBV7-9
J: TRBJ1-4

CDR3: ASSNWGGTSPLH
D: NA
V: TRBV3-1/TRBV3-2
J: TRBJ1-6

CDR3: ASSRRTEGNYGYT
D: NA
V: TRBV7-8
J: TRBJ1-2

CDR3: ASSPRDRGGLNTEAF
D: TRBD1
V: TRBV5-1
J: TRBJ1-1

CDR3: SASLPGGRNTEAF
D: TRBD1
V: TRBV20-1
J: TRBJ1-1

CDR3: ASSFASSAHNEQF
D: NA
V: TRBV28
J: TRBJ2-1

CDR3: ASSQSTASKPGANVLT
D: NA
V: TRBV23-1
J: TRBJ2-6